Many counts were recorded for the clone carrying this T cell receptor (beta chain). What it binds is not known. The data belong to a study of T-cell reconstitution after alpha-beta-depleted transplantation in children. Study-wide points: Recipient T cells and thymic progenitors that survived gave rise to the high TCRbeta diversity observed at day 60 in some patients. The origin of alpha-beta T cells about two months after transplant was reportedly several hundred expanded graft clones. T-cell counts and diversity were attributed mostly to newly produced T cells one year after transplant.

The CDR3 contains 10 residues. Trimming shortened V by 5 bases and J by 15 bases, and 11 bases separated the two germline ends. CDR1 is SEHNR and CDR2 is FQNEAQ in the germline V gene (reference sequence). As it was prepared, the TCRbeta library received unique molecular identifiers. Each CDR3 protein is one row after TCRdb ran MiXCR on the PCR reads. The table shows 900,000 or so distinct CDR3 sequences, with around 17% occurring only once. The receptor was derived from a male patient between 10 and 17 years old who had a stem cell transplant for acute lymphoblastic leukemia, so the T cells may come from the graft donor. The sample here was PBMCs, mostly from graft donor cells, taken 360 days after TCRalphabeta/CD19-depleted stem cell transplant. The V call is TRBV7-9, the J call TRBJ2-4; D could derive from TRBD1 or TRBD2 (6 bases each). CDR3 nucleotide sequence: TGTGCCAGCAGCCCCGGGGGCTTGTACTTC. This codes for CASSPGGLYF.